This T cell receptor beta chain was captured in a study of cytomegalovirus exposure and HLA in healthy donors. PCR was performed using 60 Vbeta and 13 Jbeta primers. The method was immunoSEQ multiplex PCR; TCRdb's version includes in-frame clones alone and lacks a portion of them. The sample consists of 60,000 to 70,000 clones, around four fifths of them appearing once. The V gene lost 6 bases and the J gene lost 4 bases, with 19 bases spanning the gap. The CDR3 extends over 16 amino acids. Germline V lookup: CDR1 LNHDA, CDR2 SQIVND (reference sequence). The specimen sequenced was PBMCs. The chain carries TRBV19 and TRBJ1-5, with a weak D call TRBD1 (6 bases). This TCR was sampled from a man in his forties or fifties in good health and CMV-seronegative. DNA of the CDR3: TGTGCCAGTAGCCGGGGACAAATGGTGCGGAATCAGCCCCAGCATTTT. It is translated as CASSRGQMVRNQPQHF.